Following are 10 T cell receptor beta chains from one sample sequenced in a study of identical twins. TCRdb independently ran MiXCR on the 5' RACE reads; one entry per CDR3 protein. Among approximately 500,000 distinct CDR3 sequences listed, roughly a quarter were seen once. These records were also assigned to another study, of T cells expressing NK-cell markers.

Sequenced: CD4+ T cells sorted from blood. These receptors all stem from a woman in her late teens or twenties in good health.

The chain combines TRBV10-3 with TRBJ2-7, with a possible D match to TRBD2 (7 bases). The CDR3 contains 15 residues. In germline, CDR1 is ENHRY, CDR2 SYGVKD. V gave up 0 bases and J gave up 2 bases, with 11 bases separating them. This chain's CDR3 is CAISESGGGAYEQYF. For the CDR3, the DNA is TGTGCCATCAGTGAGTCCGGCGGGGGCGCCTACGAGCAGTACTTC.

A few counts support this clonotype. The rearrangement links TRBV6-1 to TRBJ2-7, with 10 bases that match TRBD2. J was trimmed by 7 bases and V by 5 bases; bases with no gene match: 17. Germline CDR1 MNHNS, CDR2 SASEGT. The CDR3 is 17 amino acids. CDR3 bases: TGTGCCAGCAGTAGGAGCGCCCTAGCGGGGGCCTTTTTTGAGCAGTACTTC. Its translation is CASSRSALAGAFFEQYF.

CDR3 loop: CASSQGLAGLYEQYF. For the CDR3, the DNA is TGTGCCAGCAGCCAAGGACTAGCGGGGTTGTACGAGCAGTACTTC. This sequence joins TRBV3-1 and TRBJ2-7; 11 nucleotides align to TRBD2. In germline, CDR1 is LGHDT, CDR2 YNNKEL (reference sequence). Germline trimming cut 1 base from V and 4 bases from J; bases unmatched to any gene: 3. This CDR3 comprises 15 residues.

This CDR3 reads CSAGRSYNEQFF. Here the CDR3 DNA reads TGCAGTGCTGGCAGATCCTACAATGAGCAGTTCTTC. The chain joins TRBV20-1 to TRBJ2-1; D is ambiguous. V was pared by 5 bases and J by 1 base, with 6 bases between. This CDR3 region has 12 residues. CDR1 is DFQATT, CDR2 SNEGSKA, per germline (reference sequence).

This chain's CDR3 is CAISNQGVNTEAFF. The DNA of the CDR3 is TGTGCCATCAGTAACCAGGGGGTGAACACTGAAGCTTTCTTT. This rearrangement joins TRBV10-3 to TRBJ1-1, with TRBD1 matching over 7 bases. Unmatched junction bases numbered 3, after V lost 5 bases and J lost 0 bases. This CDR3 has 14 amino acids. Germline CDR1 is ENHRY and CDR2 is SYGVKD.

J is TRBJ2-3 and V is TRBV7-9; D is unclear. V lost 5 bases and J 1 base, leaving 7 bases between the germline ends. CDR3 size: 13 residues. Germline assignment: CDR1 SEHNR and CDR2 FQNEAQ (reference sequence). The CDR3 DNA reads TGTGCCAGCAGCATGCCGGGCACAGATACGCAGTATTTT. Protein sequence: CASSMPGTDTQYF.

This clonotype was found a few times. Here the CDR3 reads CASSRDRGGGYTF. CDR3 coding DNA: TGTGCCAGCAGCCGGGACAGGGGAGGAGGCTACACCTTC. The rearrangement joins TRBV3-1 to TRBJ1-2; 10 bases fit TRBD1. J was trimmed by 8 bases and V by 4 bases; bases with no gene match: 4. From germline, CDR1 is LGHDT and CDR2 YNNKEL (reference sequence). This CDR3 has 13 amino acids.

V and J are TRBV20-1 and TRBJ2-3; the D is unclear. The CDR3 totals 10 residues. Trimming pared 5 bases from V and 7 bases from J, leaving 7 bases between. Germline loops: CDR1 DFQATT, CDR2 SNEGSKA (reference sequence). DNA of the CDR3: TGCAGTGCTGATCGGAATACGCAGTATTTT. Its protein is CSADRNTQYF.

This clonotype was counted only a few times. The J gene is TRBJ2-5, the V gene TRBV5-1, with D perhaps TRBD1 (5 bases). Germline CDR1 reads SGHRS; CDR2 reads YFSETQ. This CDR3 region has 12 residues. Between the trimmed V and J ends, which lost 5 bases and 2 bases, there was a span of 7 bases. The CDR3 DNA follows: TGCGCCAGCAGAGGGGCTCAAGAGACCCAGTACTTC. This gives the protein CASRGAQETQYF. Full variable domain (remainder filled in from reference TRBV5-1 and TRBJ2-5): KAGVTQTPRYLIKTRGQQVTLSCSPISGHRSVSWYQQTPGQGLQFLFEYFSETQRNKGNFPGRFSGRQFSNSRSEMNVSTLELGDSALYLCASRGAQETQYFGPGTRLLVL.

The CDR3 region has the DNA TGTGCCAGCAGTTTAGCTCGGCTTGGTGAGCAGTTCTTC. Translating it yields CASSLARLGEQFF. The genes are TRBV12-3 or TRBV12-4 and TRBJ2-1; D remains unclear. This CDR3 region has 13 residues. The germline V and J ends were trimmed by 0 bases and 9 bases, with 9 bases remaining between them.